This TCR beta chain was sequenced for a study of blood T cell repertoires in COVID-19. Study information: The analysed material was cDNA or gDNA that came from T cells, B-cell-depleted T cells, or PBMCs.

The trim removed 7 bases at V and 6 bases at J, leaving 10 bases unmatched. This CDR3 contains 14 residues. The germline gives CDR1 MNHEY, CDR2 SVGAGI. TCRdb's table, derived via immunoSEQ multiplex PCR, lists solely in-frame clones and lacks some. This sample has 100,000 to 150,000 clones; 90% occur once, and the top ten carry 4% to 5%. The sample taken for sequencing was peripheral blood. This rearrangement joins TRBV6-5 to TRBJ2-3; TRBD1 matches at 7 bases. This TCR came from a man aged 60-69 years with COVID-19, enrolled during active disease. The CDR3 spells CASTRQGLFDTQYF. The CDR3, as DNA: TGTGCCAGCACTAGACAGGGCCTTTTTGATACGCAGTATTTT.